This is a list of T cell receptor beta chains from one sample in a study of vaccination and CD4 T cells after COVID-19. Via MiXCR, TCRdb re-called the PCR reads, giving one row per CDR3 protein. Of tens of thousands of distinct CDR3 sequences in the sample, under 60% were seen once. Sequenced material: CD4+ T cells from blood, taken before SARS-CoV-2 vaccination. The receptors here all came from a human donor who had recovered from COVID-19. CDR3s include the opening cysteine and the closing phenylalanine or tryptophan. D genes are given only for firm matches. Not every row has a clone size; where given, it reads once, few, many or a size class.

-	TRBV21-1	-	TRBJ2-3	TGTGCCAGAGGTAACGGGACTAGCGGGAGCGCAGATACGCAGTATTTT	CARGNGTSGSADTQYF
TRBD2	TRBV7-9	-	TRBJ2-3	TGTGCCAGCAGCTTAGTGGGGACTAGACCTTCAGATACGCAGTATTTT	CASSLVGTRPSDTQYF
TRBD1	TRBV20-1	-	TRBJ1-2	TGCAGTGCTAGAGATCTCGGCAGGGGGACGTATGGCTACACCTTC	CSARDLGRGTYGYTF
-	TRBV2	few	TRBJ1-2	TGTGCCAGCAGAGTAATTCAGGGGTATGGCTACACCTTC	CASRVIQGYGYTF
-	TRBV21-1	-	TRBJ2-7	TGTGCCAGCAGCGCCACCTGGACTAGCGGGAGGTCTGAGCAGTACTTC	CASSATWTSGRSEQYF
-	TRBV19	-	TRBJ2-5	TGTGCCAGTGGAAGCGGGCTTCGAGAGACCCAGTACTTC	CASGSGLRETQYF
-	TRBV9	-	TRBJ2-5	TGTGCCAGCAGCGTTAACTCGGCGGGCCAAGAGACCCAGTACTTC	CASSVNSAGQETQYF
-	TRBV27	-	TRBJ2-3	TGTGCCAGCAGTTTAGGGTGGGGTTTCACAGATACGCAGTATTTT	CASSLGWGFTDTQYF
-	TRBV20-1	few	TRBJ2-5	TGCAGTACTGGGGGGCAAGAGACCCAGTACTTC	CSTGGQETQYF
TRBD2	TRBV15	-	TRBJ2-7	TGTGCCACCAGCAGTGGGACTAGCGGTTACGAGCAGTACTTC	CATSSGTSGYEQYF
TRBD2	TRBV20-1	-	TRBJ2-7	TGCAGTGCTAGTAGACCGACTAGCGGAAACTACGAGCAGTACTTC	CSASRPTSGNYEQYF
-	TRBV6-1	few	TRBJ1-2	TGTGCCAGCAGTACCCAGGGGAGCCCTAACTATGGCTACACCTTC	CASSTQGSPNYGYTF
-	TRBV20-1	-	TRBJ1-2	TGCAGTGCTAGTCCTATCTTCTATGGCTACACCTTC	CSASPIFYGYTF
TRBD1	TRBV6-5	-	TRBJ2-7	TGTGCCAGCAGTTGGGACAGGAAAACCTACGAGCAGTACTTC	CASSWDRKTYEQYF
-	TRBV6-4	-	TRBJ1-1	TGTGCCAGCAGTGACGTGGGACAAACTTTCTTT	CASSDVGQTFF
TRBD2	TRBV24-1	-	TRBJ2-5	TGTGCCACCAGTGACCCGGGACTAGCGGGAGTGGAGACCCAGTACTTC	CATSDPGLAGVETQYF
-	TRBV20-1	-	TRBJ2-2	TGCAGTGCTAGTCGGTCCGCGAACACCGGGGAGCTGTTTTTT	CSASRSANTGELFF
TRBD1	TRBV7-9	-	TRBJ1-4	TGTGCCAGCAGCCGGACAGGGGTAAGGACTAATGAAAAACTGTTTTTT	CASSRTGVRTNEKLFF
-	TRBV11-2	-	TRBJ1-5	TGTGCCAGCAGCTTAGCTGATAATCAGCCCCAGCATTTT	CASSLADNQPQHF
-	TRBV28	-	TRBJ1-1	TGTGCCAGCAGTTTAGCGGGGGCACACACTGAAGCTTTCTTT	CASSLAGAHTEAFF
-	TRBV20-1	few	TRBJ2-5	TGCAGTGGACAGGAAGAGACCCAGTACTTC	CSGQEETQYF
TRBD2	TRBV4-1	-	TRBJ2-3	TGCGCCAGCAGCCGCCTAGCGGGAGGTACGGATACGCAGTATTTT	CASSRLAGGTDTQYF
-	TRBV20-1	few	TRBJ2-3	TGCAGTGCTAGACCGAGTGCAGATACGCAGTATTTT	CSARPSADTQYF
-	TRBV18	few	TRBJ2-3	TGTGCCAGCTCACCACGTCGCACAGATACGCAGTATTTT	CASSPRRTDTQYF
TRBD1	TRBV15	-	TRBJ1-2	TGTGCCACCCGTGACAGGGAGTTAACTGGCTACACCTTC	CATRDRELTGYTF
-	TRBV6-4	-	TRBJ2-3	TGTGCCAGCAGGAGGCGGGGCACAGATACGCAGTATTTT	CASRRRGTDTQYF
-	TRBV9	once	TRBJ1-6	TGTGCCAGCAGCACCAGGCGAGGTGATAGTTCACCCCTCCACTTT	CASSTRRGDSSPLHF
-	TRBV20-1	few	TRBJ2-3	TGCAGTGCTAGACGACAGGGTGGGGGGGGCACAGATACGCAGTATTTT	CSARRQGGGGTDTQYF
TRBD1	TRBV20-1	few	TRBJ2-1	TGCAGTGCTAGAGAGAACAGGGGCTCCTACAATGAGCAGTTCTTC	CSARENRGSYNEQFF
-	TRBV19	-	TRBJ1-5	TGTGCCAGTACCCGAGGGGGTTCTAATCAGCCCCAGCATTTT	CASTRGGSNQPQHF
-	TRBV6-1	few	TRBJ1-1	TGTGCCAGCAGTGAGGTGACAGACATGAACACTGAAGCTTTCTTT	CASSEVTDMNTEAFF
-	TRBV20-1	-	TRBJ1-5	TGCAGTGCTAGAGATGCCCCAGGGCAGAATCAGCCCCAGCATTTT	CSARDAPGQNQPQHF
TRBD2	TRBV30	-	TRBJ2-3	TGTTCATCGGAGGTAATAGCGGGAGAGGATACGCAGTATTTT	CSSEVIAGEDTQYF
-	TRBV19	few	TRBJ2-5	TGTGCCAGTAGCTATGACGCGGGCGGAGAGACCCAGTACTTC	CASSYDAGGETQYF
TRBD1	TRBV9	once	TRBJ2-5	TGTGCCAGCAGCGCGGGACAGCCGGGAGAGACCCAGTACTTC	CASSAGQPGETQYF
TRBD1	TRBV24-1	-	TRBJ2-5	TGTGCCACCAGTGACCGCCGGACAGGGGTCGAGACCCAGTACTTC	CATSDRRTGVETQYF
-	TRBV15	-	TRBJ2-7	TGTGCCACCAGCTACCAGCGAGACCCGGGGTACGAGCAGTACTTC	CATSYQRDPGYEQYF
TRBD1	TRBV19	-	TRBJ1-1	TGTGCCAGTAGTACCAACGGGGCAGGGGGATTGGATATTCGGTTT	CASSTNGAGGLDIRF
TRBD1	TRBV11-3	few	TRBJ1-1	TGTGCCAGCAGCTCGGGACAGGGGTACACTGAAGCTTTCTTT	CASSSGQGYTEAFF
-	TRBV28	-	TRBJ1-2	TGTGCCACCGCCGGGGTTCGGAGTAACTATGGCTACACCTTC	CATAGVRSNYGYTF
-	TRBV20-1	few	TRBJ1-5	TGCAGTGCTAGCCGGGGGCCGATAAATCAGCCCCAGCATTTT	CSASRGPINQPQHF
-	TRBV7-9	few	TRBJ1-2	TGTGCCAGCAGCTTCCAGAACTATGGCTACACCTTC	CASSFQNYGYTF
-	TRBV20-1	few	TRBJ2-1	TGCAGTGCTAGTGGGGGCAATGTCGGGAGAGTTGAGCAGTTCTTC	CSASGGNVGRVEQFF
TRBD2	TRBV10-1	-	TRBJ2-1	TGCGCCAGCAGTCCCCTCGGACTAGCGGGAGGCACCGTATCCTACAATGAGCAGTTCTTC	CASSPLGLAGGTVSYNEQFF
-	TRBV20-1	-	TRBJ2-2	TGCAGTGCTAGAGGGACTTTCCACACCGGGGAGCTGTTTTTT	CSARGTFHTGELFF
-	TRBV28	few	TRBJ1-2	TGTGCCAGCAGTCTACCCTACACCTTC	CASSLPYTF
-	TRBV25-1	few	TRBJ1-5	TGTGCCAGCAGTGAACACTATAGGGTATCGAGCAATCAGCCCCAGCATTTT	CASSEHYRVSSNQPQHF
TRBD2	TRBV20-1	-	TRBJ2-7	TGCAGTGCTCGAAGGTCGCCTAGCGGGAGTTACGAGCAGTACTTC	CSARRSPSGSYEQYF
TRBD2	TRBV6-1	-	TRBJ2-7	TGTGCCAGCAAGAATCTGGCCGGGACTAGCGGGAGTACTGTGTCCTACGAGCAGTACTTC	CASKNLAGTSGSTVSYEQYF
-	TRBV12-3/TRBV12-4	-	TRBJ2-7	TGTGCCAGCAGTTTGAGGAACGAGCAGTACTTC	CASSLRNEQYF
-	TRBV15	few	TRBJ2-1	TGTGCCACCAGCAGAGATTATGGGCGCGGGTACAATGAGCAGTTCTTC	CATSRDYGRGYNEQFF